The next 31 T cell receptor beta chains were all read from a single sample in a study of T cell changes during pregnancy in multiple sclerosis. Data came from immunoSEQ multiplex PCR; TCRdb stores just in-frame clones and leaves some out. The sample has 75,000 to 100,000 clones, approximately 92% seen once. The sequences come from peripheral blood, collected after pregnancy. The receptor set was obtained from a female donor with multiple sclerosis, enrolled in a pregnancy study.

This chain's CDR3 is CASSQEGGTSYEQYF. CDR3 bases: TGTGCCAGCAGCCAAGAGGGCGGGACCAGCTACGAGCAGTACTTC. This rearrangement joins TRBV4-2 to TRBJ2-7; a weak D match, TRBD2 (6 bases). With 0 bases removed from V and 3 bases from J, the gap between germline ends came to 12 bases. CDR1 is LGHNA and CDR2 is YNFKEQ in the germline V gene. The CDR3 is made up of 15 amino acids.

The J gene is TRBJ2-3, the V gene TRBV2; the D gene is possibly TRBD1 (6 bases). Trimming stripped 8 bases from V and 0 bases from J, with 12 bases between. The CDR3 extends over 14 amino acids. Germline V CDR1 and CDR2: SNHLY, FYNNEI. CDR3 residues: CASRQGQSTDTQYF. Written as DNA, the CDR3 is TGTGCCAGCCGCCAGGGGCAAAGCACAGATACGCAGTATTTT.

This rearrangement joins TRBV7-2 to TRBJ1-2; TRBD1 agrees at 7 bases. The germline V gene encodes CDR1 SGHTA and CDR2 FQGNSA. This CDR3 has 15 residues. With 4 bases clipped from V and 7 bases from J, the junction kept 12 bases outside the gene matches. The CDR3 loop is CASSSYQTGSGGYTF. The CDR3 DNA reads TGTGCCAGCAGCTCTTACCAGACAGGGTCGGGTGGCTACACCTTC.

The sample holds a few counts of this clone. In DNA, the CDR3 is TGTGCCAGCAGCGAGTACACCGGGGAGCTGTTTTTT. Its translation: CASSEYTGELFF. The chain joins TRBV7-2 to TRBJ2-2; D gene unclear. CDR1 is SGHTA, CDR2 FQGNSA, per germline. The CDR3 covers 12 residues. Trimming removed 5 bases from V and 3 bases from J, with 4 bases in between. The whole variable domain, filled in from reference TRBV7-2 and TRBJ2-2, reads GAGVSQSPSNKVTEKGKDVELRCDPISGHTALYWYRQSLGQGLEFLIYFQGNSAPDKSGLPSDRFSAERTGGSVSTLTIQRTQQEDSAVYLCASSEYTGELFFGEGSRLTVL.

The chain uses TRBV29-1 and TRBJ2-7; 13 nucleotides agree with TRBD2. The CDR3 is made up of 16 amino acids. J was trimmed by 4 bases and V by 1 base; bases with no gene match: 7. Germline V gene data show CDR1 as SQVTM and CDR2 as ANQGSEA. Here the CDR3 DNA reads TGCAGCGTTGAAGGGGCCGGGACTAGCGGGGATTACGAGCAGTACTTC. The encoded protein is CSVEGAGTSGDYEQYF.

The chain couples TRBV2 to TRBJ1-5; D not certain. The CDR3 contains 13 residues. Trimming shortened V by 2 bases and J by 7 bases, and 9 bases separated the two germline ends. Germline-derived CDR1 and CDR2 are SNHLY and FYNNEI. As DNA, the CDR3 is TGTGCCAGCAGTGAATTTGGCCAGCAGCCCCAGCATTTT. This sequence encodes CASSEFGQQPQHF.

This sequence joins TRBV7-2 and TRBJ2-7, with 7 bases aligning to TRBD1. Germline-derived CDR1 and CDR2 are SGHTA and FQGNSA. The CDR3 covers 11 residues. J was trimmed by 9 bases and V by 8 bases; bases with no gene match: 7. The CDR3 sequence is CASGRGTAQYF. DNA for the CDR3: TGTGCCAGCGGAAGAGGGACAGCGCAGTACTTC.

The V call is TRBV11-3, the J call TRBJ2-7; 8 bases map to TRBD1. This CDR3 has 15 residues. V shed 5 bases and J 2 bases; nucleotides not matched to a gene: 8. Germline V gene data show CDR1 as SGHNT and CDR2 as YENEEA. CDR3 residues: CASSPRRDRTYEQYF. For the CDR3, the DNA is TGTGCCAGCAGCCCCCGCCGGGACAGGACCTACGAGCAGTACTTC. Using reference TRBV11-3 and TRBJ2-7 for the parts outside the CDR3, the full variable domain is EAGVVQSPRYKIIEKKQPVAFWCNPISGHNTLYWYLQNLGQGPELLIRYENEEAVDDSQLPKDRFSAERLKGVDSTLKIQPAELGDSAVYLCASSPRRDRTYEQYFGPGTRLTVT.

V is TRBV6-5 and J is TRBJ1-4, with D possibly TRBD1 on 5 matching bases. CDR1 is MNHEY and CDR2 is SVGAGI in the germline V gene. V shed 2 bases and J shed 8 bases, with 15 bases lying between them. The CDR3 totals 15 residues. This chain's CDR3 is CASSYDGTSWEKLFF. CDR3 sequence (DNA): TGTGCCAGCAGTTACGACGGGACTTCTTGGGAAAAACTGTTTTTT.

This clone was found once. CDR3 sequence reads: CASSLETGGNSPLHF. CDR3 sequence (DNA): TGTGCCAGCAGCTTAGAGACGGGAGGTAATTCACCCCTCCACTTT. The V and J genes are TRBV7-9 and TRBJ1-6; D uncertain. Germline V gene lookup returns CDR1 SEHNR and CDR2 FQNEAQ (reference sequence). The CDR3 is 15 residues long. The V end was cut by 1 base, the J end by 6 bases, with 10 bases between.

The chain employs TRBV30 and TRBJ1-5; 11 bases are a match to TRBD1. V trimming: 7 bases; J trimming: 7 bases; junction bases outside the gene matches: 6. Germline V lookup: CDR1 GTSNPN, CDR2 SVGIG (reference sequence). The CDR3 contains 13 residues. The CDR3 here is CALGQGGRQPQHF. The CDR3, as DNA: TGTGCCTTGGGACAGGGGGGTAGGCAGCCCCAGCATTTT.

This rearrangement joins TRBV10-3 to TRBJ2-3, with TRBD1 identical over 8 bases. With V trimmed by 0 bases and J by 0 bases, 2 bases remained unmatched. This CDR3 has 16 residues. Looked up from germline, CDR1 is ENHRY and CDR2 is SYGVKD. In DNA, the CDR3 is TGTGCCATCAGTGAGTCAGGGACAGGTAGCACAGATACGCAGTATTTT. Its translation is CAISESGTGSTDTQYF.

V gene TRBV30 combines with J gene TRBJ2-7; TRBD2 might be the D (7 bases). Trimming shortened V by 0 bases and J by 4 bases, and 13 bases separated the two germline ends. The germline CDR1 and CDR2 sequences are GTSNPN and SVGIG (reference sequence). The CDR3 sequence is 14 residues long. CDR3: CAWSVGGGGYEQYF. CDR3 coding DNA: TGTGCCTGGAGTGTAGGCGGGGGCGGGTACGAGCAGTACTTC. Complete variable domain (other parts from reference TRBV30 and TRBJ2-7): SQTIHQWPATLVQPVGSPLSLECTVEGTSNPNLYWYRQAAGRGLQLLFYSVGIGQISSEVPQNLSASRPQDRQFILSSKKLLLSDSGFYLCAWSVGGGGYEQYFGPGTRLTVT.

The chain employs TRBV18 and TRBJ1-2; D not certain. The CDR3 extends over 12 amino acids. CDR1 is KGHSH, CDR2 LQKENI, per germline. The V gene lost 6 bases and the J gene lost 2 bases, with 7 bases spanning the gap. The CDR3 loop reads CASSSVNYGYTF. The CDR3 DNA reads as TGTGCCAGCTCTTCAGTGAACTATGGCTACACCTTC.

As concerns this clone: Other nucleotide sequences from this sample produce the same CDR3. The V call is TRBV9, the J call TRBJ2-3; 11 bases align to TRBD2. The CDR3 covers 16 residues. Losses at the gene ends were 3 bases for V and 0 bases for J; bases not matched to a gene: 3. Germline CDR1 and CDR2: SGDLS and YYNGEE. CDR3 residues: CASSAGLAGSTDTQYF. CDR3 sequence (DNA): TGTGCCAGCAGCGCAGGACTAGCGGGTAGCACAGATACGCAGTATTTT.

There are a few counts of this clone. The rearrangement joins TRBV30 to TRBJ1-2, with 9 bases that match TRBD1. Losses at the gene ends were 2 bases for V and 4 bases for J; bases not matched to a gene: 2. This CDR3 spans 13 amino acids. CDR1 and CDR2 from the germline V gene are GTSNPN and SVGIG (reference sequence). CDR3 sequence: CAWSPTGGYGYTF. The CDR3 DNA follows: TGTGCCTGGAGTCCGACAGGGGGCTATGGCTACACCTTC.

The rearrangement uses TRBV30 and TRBJ1-1; D gene ambiguous. The CDR3 is 13 amino acids. Trimming shortened V by 0 bases and J by 2 bases, and 7 bases separated the two germline ends. Looked up from germline, CDR1 is GTSNPN and CDR2 is SVGIG (reference sequence). CDR3 loop: CAWSVSYNTEAFF. CDR3 nucleotide sequence: TGTGCCTGGAGTGTGTCGTATAACACTGAAGCTTTCTTT.

Only a few counts were recorded for this clone. The genes are TRBV5-1 and TRBJ1-2, with a weak D call TRBD1 (6 bases). Germline CDR1 is SGHRS and CDR2 is YFSETQ. CDR3 length equals 14 residues. Between the trimmed V and J ends, which lost 0 bases and 4 bases, there was a span of 10 bases. The CDR3: CASSLEPGAYGYTF. CDR3 nucleotides: TGCGCCAGCAGCTTGGAACCAGGGGCCTATGGCTACACCTTC.

This chain links TRBV7-8 with TRBJ2-5; perhaps TRBD1 as D (6 bases). The CDR3 extends over 16 amino acids. CDR1 SGHVS and CDR2 FQNEAQ come from the germline V gene. V was trimmed by 5 bases and J by 5 bases, leaving 21 bases between them. The CDR3 loop is CASSPSASVGGETQYF. Written as DNA, the CDR3 is TGTGCCAGCAGCCCCTCCGCAAGCGTTGGGGGCGAGACCCAGTACTTC.

Notes on this clone: A junction boundary mismatches the germline segment, possibly from a read error. The rearrangement uses TRBV12-5 and TRBJ2-1, with 13 nucleotides matching TRBD2. The CDR3 extends over 15 amino acids. The germline gives CDR1 LGHNT, CDR2 FRNRAP. CDR3 residues: CASGLGLAGSNEQFF. CDR3 coding DNA: TGTGCTAGTGGCTTGGGACTAGCGGGATCCAATGAGCAGTTCTTC.

The J gene is TRBJ2-1, the V gene TRBV10-3; 13 nucleotides line up with TRBD2. The CDR3 spans 19 residues. Germline trimming cut 2 bases from V and 6 bases from J; bases unmatched to any gene: 13. The V gene's germline CDR1 is ENHRY and CDR2 SYGVKD. The CDR3, as DNA: TGTGCCATCAGTGAGAGACAGTCGTCGGGACTAGCGGGGAGCAATGAGCAGTTCTTC. Its protein product is CAISERQSSGLAGSNEQFF.

Of note for this clone: Other DNA variants within this sample encode the same CDR3. The rearrangement uses TRBV5-1 and TRBJ1-1; D might be TRBD1 (6 bases). The CDR3 has 13 amino acids. V lost 0 bases and J 3 bases, leaving 6 bases between the germline ends. In germline, CDR1 is SGHRS, CDR2 YFSETQ. The CDR3 sequence: CASSLGQDTEAFF. For the CDR3, the DNA is TGCGCCAGCAGCTTGGGACAGGACACTGAAGCTTTCTTT.

The V and J genes are TRBV9 and TRBJ2-5; the D is unclear. Germline V lookup: CDR1 SGDLS, CDR2 YYNGEE. This CDR3 has 12 residues. Trimming took 4 bases from V and 7 from J, leaving 11 bases between them. The CDR3 DNA reads TGTGCCAGCAGCCCGTTCCCGGGGACCCAGTACTTC. Translating gives CASSPFPGTQYF.

V and J are TRBV6-1 and TRBJ1-1; D not certain. CDR3 length: 12 residues. Germline V CDR1 and CDR2: MNHNS, SASEGT. The V gene lost 2 bases and the J gene lost 7 bases, with 8 bases spanning the gap. The CDR3 nucleotides are TGTGCCAGCAGTGAATCGTCCCGTGAAGCTTTCTTT. Its protein is CASSESSREAFF.

The chain couples TRBV6-6 to TRBJ2-3, with 8 bases lining up with TRBD1. CDR1 MNHNY and CDR2 SVGAGI come from the germline V gene (reference sequence). This CDR3 spans 14 amino acids. V was pared by 6 bases and J by 5 bases, with 7 bases of the junction left unmatched. CDR3 sequence reads: CASRGQDLRDTQYF. The DNA of the CDR3 is TGTGCCAGCAGGGGACAGGACCTGCGAGATACGCAGTATTTT.

The J gene is TRBJ2-2, the V gene TRBV5-1; 9 bases map to TRBD1. The V gene's germline CDR1 is SGHRS and CDR2 YFSETQ. This CDR3 region has 16 residues. J lost 4 bases, V lost 2 bases, and 6 bases had no gene match. The CDR3 spells CASSFEQGALTGELFF. CDR3 nucleotide sequence: TGCGCCAGCAGCTTCGAACAGGGGGCGCTCACCGGGGAGCTGTTTTTT.

V is TRBV5-5 and J is TRBJ2-1, with TRBD2 matching over 10 bases. V was clipped by 0 bases and J by 8 bases; unmatched bases: 8. The CDR3 totals 16 residues. Germline V gene data show CDR1 as SGHKS and CDR2 as YYEKEE (reference sequence). DNA for the CDR3: TGTGCCAGCAGCTTGGTCCCTAGCGGGAGTTCGGATGAGCAGTTCTTC. It is translated as CASSLVPSGSSDEQFF.

The rearrangement joins TRBV6-5 to TRBJ2-7, with D possibly TRBD1 on 7 matching bases. Germline CDR1 reads MNHEY; CDR2 reads SVGAGI. V was shortened by 0 bases and J by 2 bases, with 11 bases between the two germline ends. This CDR3 has 15 residues. CDR3 in DNA: TGTGCCAGCAGTTACTCGCGGGACAGCCCCTACGAGCAGTACTTC. Its protein is CASSYSRDSPYEQYF.

The DNA for the CDR3 is TGCGCCAGCAGCCAAGATTCAGACGGGTATGGCTACACCTTC. It specifies CASSQDSDGYGYTF. V is TRBV4-3 and J is TRBJ1-2; D unresolved. This CDR3 is 14 amino acids long. The germline CDR1 and CDR2 sequences are LGHNA and YSLEER. V was cut by 0 bases and J by 5 bases, with 10 bases left in between.

The rearrangement links TRBV10-3 to TRBJ2-7; 7 bases line up with TRBD1. The CDR3 is 14 residues long. Germline CDR1 reads ENHRY; CDR2 reads SYGVKD. With 10 bases clipped from V and 4 bases from J, the junction kept 13 bases outside the gene matches. The CDR3 DNA follows: TGTGCCAACAGCCCTCAGGGGGAACCTTACGAGCAGTACTTC. Protein product: CANSPQGEPYEQYF.

The V gene is TRBV18, the J gene TRBJ1-1; 11 positions agree with TRBD1. CDR3 length: 20 amino acids. The V segment lost 2 bases and the J segment 0 bases; nucleotides outside the gene matches: 14. In germline, CDR1 is KGHSH, CDR2 LQKENI. DNA of the CDR3: TGTGCCAGCTCACCAATCCCGCAGGGGACAGGGGGTTCCATGAACACTGAAGCTTTCTTT. Its protein product is CASSPIPQGTGGSMNTEAFF.